The 26 T cell receptor beta chains below all came from one sample that was sequenced in a study of blood T cell repertoires in COVID-19 (dated by TCRdb to the early 2020s). The library relied on the immunoSEQ multiplex PCR assay. TCRdb took this table from immuneACCESS and kept in-frame rearrangements with V and J called. Such tables lack part of the clones; where checked against another copy, unresolved V genes explain under half of the gap, and the rest is unexplained. The sample data list approximately 280,000 clones, and around 85% of these were observed just once. Roughly 1.5% of the sample rests with the top ten. Sample: peripheral blood. The receptors come from a human donor with COVID-19, enrolled during active disease. The donor label of this sample is uncertain.

The table lists this clone with a few counts. The chain uses TRBV6-5 and TRBJ1-1; a possible D gene is TRBD1 (5 bases). V lost 0 bases and J 0 bases, leaving 8 bases between the germline ends. CDR1 and CDR2 from the germline V gene are MNHEY and SVGAGI. The CDR3 is made up of 15 amino acids. The CDR3 protein is CASSYSRGLNTEAFF. The CDR3 DNA reads as TGTGCCAGCAGTTACTCGCGGGGACTGAACACTGAAGCTTTCTTT.

The J gene is TRBJ2-3, the V gene TRBV4-1; 10 bases match TRBD1. V shed 2 bases and J 2 bases; nucleotides not matched to a gene: 10. CDR1 and CDR2 from the germline V gene are MGHRA and YSYEKL. CDR3 size: 18 residues. The CDR3 nucleotides read TGCGCCAGCAGCCAACCCCGAGGGACAGGGGCGGTCACAGATACGCAGTATTTT. This sequence encodes CASSQPRGTGAVTDTQYF.

The rearrangement links TRBV9 to TRBJ2-2; 11 bases fit TRBD2. The CDR3 has 16 amino acids. Germline CDR1 SGDLS, CDR2 YYNGEE. V lost 2 bases and J lost 2; bases outside the gene matches: 2. The CDR3: CASSVGTSGNTGELFF. CDR3 nucleotide sequence: TGTGCCAGCAGCGTCGGGACTAGCGGAAACACCGGGGAGCTGTTTTTT. Full variable domain (outside the CDR3, taken from reference TRBV9 and TRBJ2-2): DSGVTQTPKHLITATGQRVTLRCSPRSGDLSVYWYQQSLDQGLQFLIQYYNGEERAKGNILERFSAQQFPDLHSELNLSSLELGDSALYFCASSVGTSGNTGELFFGEGSRLTVL.

The chain uses TRBV2 and TRBJ2-1; 12 bases are a match to TRBD2. Germline V gene sequence: CDR1 SNHLY, CDR2 FYNNEI. The ends lost 10 bases at V and 8 bases at J; junction bases unmatched: 9. The CDR3 has 14 amino acids. The CDR3 nucleotides are TGTGCCACCGAGACTAGCGGGAGTACTTATGAGCAGTTCTTC. This sequence encodes CATETSGSTYEQFF.

This chain joins TRBV27 and TRBJ1-2; the D gene is possibly TRBD1 (5 bases). The CDR3 has 15 amino acids. Germline CDR1 and CDR2: MNHEY and SMNVEV (reference sequence). V was pared by 6 bases and J by 0 bases, with 14 bases between. Here the CDR3 DNA reads TGTGCCAGCAGGTATGGGACTTCAGCTAACTATGGCTACACCTTC. This gives the protein CASRYGTSANYGYTF.

The chain uses TRBV15 and TRBJ2-3; the match to TRBD2 covers 11 bases. Germline assignment: CDR1 LNHNV and CDR2 YYDKDF (reference sequence). This CDR3 region has 18 residues. The junction had 7 bases not matched to a gene; V was cut back by 0 bases and J by 2 bases. The CDR3 reads CATSRDQTSGSFTDTQYF. In DNA form, the CDR3 reads TGTGCCACCAGCAGAGATCAAACTAGCGGGAGCTTCACAGATACGCAGTATTTT. The full variable domain, its missing parts supplied by reference TRBV15 and TRBJ2-3, is DAMVIQNPRYQVTQFGKPVTLSCSQTLNHNVMYWYQQKSSQAPKLLFHYYDKDFNNEADTPDNFQSRRPNTSFCFLDIRSPGLGDTAMYLCATSRDQTSGSFTDTQYFGPGTRLTVL.

The chain employs TRBV19 and TRBJ2-3; 8 positions match TRBD1. This CDR3 has 14 amino acids. The V segment lost 6 bases and the J segment 4 bases; nucleotides outside the gene matches: 6. The germline V gene has CDR1 LNHDA and CDR2 SQIVND (reference sequence). The CDR3, as DNA: TGTGCCAGTAGGTGGGGACAGGATTCAGATACGCAGTATTTT. This translates into CASRWGQDSDTQYF. The complete variable domain, with remaining parts taken from reference TRBV19 and TRBJ2-3, reads DGGITQSPKYLFRKEGQNVTLSCEQNLNHDAMYWYRQDPGQGLRLIYYSQIVNDFQKGDIAEGYSVSREKKESFPLTVTSAQKNPTAFYLCASRWGQDSDTQYFGPGTRLTVL.

This clone counts as medium-sized. The chain combines TRBV10-3 with TRBJ2-1, with 10 bases lining up with TRBD1. Germline V gene sequence: CDR1 ENHRY, CDR2 SYGVKD. The ends lost 4 bases at V and 0 bases at J; junction bases unmatched: 6. The CDR3 extends over 17 amino acids. The CDR3 loop is CAISGGQGSISYNEQFF. The CDR3 nucleotides read TGTGCCATCAGTGGGGGACAGGGGAGCATCTCCTACAATGAGCAGTTCTTC.

The chain combines TRBV5-1 with TRBJ1-1, with D possibly TRBD1 on 5 matching bases. Germline loops: CDR1 SGHRS, CDR2 YFSETQ. This CDR3 comprises 13 residues. V dropped 5 bases and J dropped 1 base, with 9 bases sitting between them. This chain's CDR3 is CASRGLSNTEAFF. As DNA, the CDR3 is TGCGCCAGCAGGGGGCTCTCGAACACTGAAGCTTTCTTT.

The chain is built from TRBV7-3 and TRBJ2-3, with 7 bases aligning to TRBD2. CDR1 SGHTA and CDR2 FQGTGA come from the germline V gene. V shed 2 bases and J 5 bases; nucleotides not matched to a gene: 16. The CDR3 runs 18 residues. CDR3 nucleotides: TGTGCCAGCAGCTTATCTAGGACTAGTGGCGGGAAGGGAGATACGCAGTATTTT. Amino acids: CASSLSRTSGGKGDTQYF.

The chain carries TRBV10-2 and TRBJ1-1; 8 bases match TRBD1. V lost 5 bases and J lost 12; bases outside the gene matches: 5. Germline CDR1 and CDR2: WSHSY and SAAADI. The CDR3 is made up of 11 amino acids. CDR3 DNA: TGCGCCAGCAGTTCGGACAGGGAAACTTTCTTT. Its translation: CASSSDRETFF.

J is TRBJ2-3 and V is TRBV11-2, with 9 bases aligning to TRBD2. J gave up 4 bases and V 6 bases, and 8 bases lay outside the gene matches. The CDR3 has 15 amino acids. In germline, CDR1 is SGHAT, CDR2 FQNNGV. The CDR3 loop is CASRSLREGPDTQYF. The CDR3 nucleotides are TGTGCCAGCAGGTCCTTGCGGGAGGGCCCAGATACGCAGTATTTT.

As concerns this clone: Other nucleotide sequences in the sample specify the same CDR3. The rearrangement uses TRBV7-2 and TRBJ2-7, with 9 bases lining up with TRBD2. The CDR3 has 15 residues. Trimming at V came to 1 base and at J to 2 bases, leaving 3 bases not matched to a gene. Looked up from germline, CDR1 is SGHTA and CDR2 is FQGNSA. CDR3 sequence: CASSLGLAGTYEQYF. The DNA of the CDR3 is TGTGCCAGCAGCTTAGGCCTAGCGGGGACCTACGAGCAGTACTTC.

This clone was recorded a few times. The rearrangement links TRBV28 to TRBJ2-5, with 7 nucleotides matching TRBD1. CDR1 is MDHEN and CDR2 is SYDVKM in the germline V gene. J gave up 3 bases and V 5 bases, and 6 bases lay outside the gene matches. The CDR3 runs 14 residues. The CDR3 sequence: CASSRYRGEETQYF. CDR3 nucleotides: TGTGCCAGCAGTAGATACAGGGGCGAAGAGACCCAGTACTTC.

The V and J genes are TRBV5-6 and TRBJ2-1; the match to TRBD2 covers 9 bases. The CDR3 is 18 amino acids. The trim removed 4 bases at V and 0 bases at J, leaving 11 bases unmatched. Germline values: CDR1 SGHDT, CDR2 YYEEEE. Here the CDR3 reads CASSALAGGARSYNEQFF. The CDR3 bases are TGTGCCAGCAGCGCCCTCGCGGGGGGGGCCCGCTCCTACAATGAGCAGTTCTTC.

As to this clone: Other DNA sequences of this sample code for an identical CDR3. The rearrangement joins TRBV6-6 to TRBJ2-3; D is undetermined. The CDR3 loop spans 14 amino acids. The germline V gene has CDR1 MNHNY and CDR2 SVGAGI (reference sequence). Trimming removed 2 bases at V and 1 base at J, with 7 bases between. CDR3 sequence reads: CASSYPSGTDTQYF. The CDR3, as DNA: TGTGCCAGCAGTTACCCCAGTGGCACAGATACGCAGTATTTT.

The J gene is TRBJ1-6, the V gene TRBV27, with D possibly being TRBD1 (6 bases). CDR1 MNHEY and CDR2 SMNVEV come from the germline V gene (reference sequence). The CDR3 loop spans 12 amino acids. V dropped 7 bases and J dropped 9 bases, with 10 bases sitting between them. Here the CDR3 reads CASTSGVSPLHF. The CDR3 DNA reads as TGTGCCAGCACCTCAGGGGTTTCACCCCTCCACTTT.

The sample holds one count of this clone. The rearrangement joins TRBV5-6 to TRBJ2-7, with 7 bases identical to TRBD1. J gave up 0 bases and V 5 bases, and 5 bases lay outside the gene matches. The CDR3 length is 14 residues. CDR1 and CDR2 (germline): SGHDT, YYEEEE. The CDR3 region is CASRDRTHSYEQYF. CDR3 in DNA: TGTGCCAGCAGGGACAGGACCCACTCCTACGAGCAGTACTTC.

The gene calls are TRBV12-3 or TRBV12-4 and TRBJ2-3; no clear D gene. The V and J ends lost 6 bases and 0 bases respectively, with 7 bases between them. This CDR3 has 13 amino acids. CDR3 in DNA: TGTGCCAGCAGACGCGCGAGCACAGATACGCAGTATTTT. Protein: CASRRASTDTQYF.

CDR3 bases: TGTGCCAGCAGTTTTGGATCAGGGGTGGGGAAAGAGACCCAGTACTTC. Encoded protein: CASSFGSGVGKETQYF. The chain joins TRBV6-5 to TRBJ2-5; D possibly corresponds to TRBD1 (6 bases). V lost 4 bases to trimming and J lost 3 bases, with 18 bases between them. This CDR3 contains 16 residues. The germline V gene encodes CDR1 MNHEY and CDR2 SVGAGI.

This chain links TRBV28 with TRBJ2-7; D perhaps matches TRBD1 (6 bases). The CDR3 runs 15 residues. Germline-derived CDR1 and CDR2 are MDHEN and SYDVKM. The germline V and J ends were trimmed by 4 bases and 3 bases, with 16 bases remaining between them. The CDR3 sequence is CASSSQGPASYEQYF. CDR3 sequence (DNA): TGTGCCAGCAGTTCGCAGGGGCCCGCGAGCTACGAGCAGTACTTC.

The chain has TRBV28 and TRBJ2-7; 10 bases are shared with TRBD2. CDR3 length: 16 amino acids. Trimming at V came to 3 bases and at J to 6 bases, leaving 11 bases not matched to a gene. Germline V gene sequence: CDR1 MDHEN, CDR2 SYDVKM. CDR3 bases: TGTGCCAGCAGTTTCGGGCTAGCGGGAGACCAGGGCGAGCAGTACTTC. Translated, it gives CASSFGLAGDQGEQYF.

The rearrangement joins TRBV5-1 to TRBJ2-2; 7 bases map to TRBD2. The CDR3 spans 15 residues. Trimming removed 3 bases from V and 0 bases from J; junction bases left unmatched: 2. Germline V gives CDR1 SGHRS, CDR2 YFSETQ. The CDR3 is CASSSGLSNTGELFF. The CDR3 nucleotides are TGCGCCAGCAGCTCGGGACTATCGAACACCGGGGAGCTGTTTTTT. Variable domain in full (rest from reference TRBV5-1 and TRBJ2-2): KAGVTQTPRYLIKTRGQQVTLSCSPISGHRSVSWYQQTPGQGLQFLFEYFSETQRNKGNFPGRFSGRQFSNSRSEMNVSTLELGDSALYLCASSSGLSNTGELFFGEGSRLTVL.

The rearrangement joins TRBV5-1 to TRBJ1-1; TRBD1 is a possible D gene (5 bases). V lost 2 bases to trimming and J lost 3 bases, with 20 bases between them. The germline CDR1 and CDR2 sequences are SGHRS and YFSETQ. The CDR3 sequence is 17 residues long. The CDR3 nucleotides read TGCGCCAGCAGCTTAATCGGGACCCTCAGGAGGGACACTGAAGCTTTCTTT. Protein sequence: CASSLIGTLRRDTEAFF.

The chain carries TRBV10-3 and TRBJ1-4; a weak D match, TRBD1 (5 bases). This CDR3 is built from 15 residues. V lost 1 base, J lost 5 bases, and 11 bases lay in between. Germline lookup yields CDR1 ENHRY and CDR2 SYGVKD. Here the CDR3 DNA reads TGTGCCATCAGTGAGTGGGGGGGGGAGAATGAAAAACTGTTTTTT. Encoded protein: CAISEWGGENEKLFF.

V is TRBV28 and J is TRBJ1-1; 7 bases fit TRBD1. This CDR3 comprises 14 residues. Germline V gene sequence: CDR1 MDHEN, CDR2 SYDVKM. Losses at the gene ends were 2 bases for V and 7 bases for J; bases not matched to a gene: 7. The CDR3 DNA reads TGTGCCAGCAGTTTACCCGCTACAGGGGTTGAAGCTTTCTTT. Encoded protein: CASSLPATGVEAFF. Filled out from reference TRBV28 and TRBJ1-1, the complete variable domain reads DVKVTQSSRYLVKRTGEKVFLECVQDMDHENMFWYRQDPGLGLRLIYFSYDVKMKEKGDIPEGYSVSREKKERFSLILESASTNQTSMYLCASSLPATGVEAFFGQGTRLTVV.